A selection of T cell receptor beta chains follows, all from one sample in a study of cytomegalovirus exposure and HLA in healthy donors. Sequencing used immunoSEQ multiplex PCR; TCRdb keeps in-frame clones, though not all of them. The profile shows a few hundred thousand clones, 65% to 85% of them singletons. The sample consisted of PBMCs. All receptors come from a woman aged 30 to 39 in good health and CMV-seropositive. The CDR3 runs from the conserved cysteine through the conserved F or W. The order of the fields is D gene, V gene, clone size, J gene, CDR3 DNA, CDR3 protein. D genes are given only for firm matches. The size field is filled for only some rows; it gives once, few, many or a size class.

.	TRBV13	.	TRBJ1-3	TGTGCCAGCAGCCCCCCGACACCAGGAAACACCATATATTTT	CASSPPTPGNTIYF
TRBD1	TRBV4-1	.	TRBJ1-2	TGCGCCAGCAGCCTAACGACAGGGGAGGCGTTTGGCTACACCTTC	CASSLTTGEAFGYTF
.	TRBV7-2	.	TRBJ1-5	TGTGCCAGCAGCGCCGACTTAAGGCAGCCCCAGCATTTT	CASSADLRQPQHF
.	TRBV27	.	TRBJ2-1	TGTGCCAGCGCGCTCGAACCCGGTCGGTGGCACAATGAGCAGTTCTTC	CASALEPGRWHNEQFF
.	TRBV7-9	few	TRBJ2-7	TGTGCCAGCAGCGGCCCCGGGACTGACTCTTGGGGGCAGTACTTC	CASSGPGTDSWGQYF
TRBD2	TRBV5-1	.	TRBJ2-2	TGCGCCAGCAGGGGACTAGCGGGAGGGAAAATCGGCACCGGGGAGCTGTTTTTT	CASRGLAGGKIGTGELFF
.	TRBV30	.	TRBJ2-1	TGTGCCTGGAGTGTCAATAGGAATGAGCAGTTCTTC	CAWSVNRNEQFF
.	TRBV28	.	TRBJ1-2	TGTGCCAGCTCAGGGAATGGCTACACCTTC	CASSGNGYTF
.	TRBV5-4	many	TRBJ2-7	TGTGCCAGCAGCGAAGGACTCCTCGAGCAGTACTTC	CASSEGLLEQYF
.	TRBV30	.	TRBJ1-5	TGTGCCTGGAGTGTGGAGCGATATCAGCCCCAGCATTTT	CAWSVERYQPQHF
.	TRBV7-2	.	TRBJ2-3	TGTGCCAGCACCGAGCGGCTAAGCACAGATACGCAGTATTTT	CASTERLSTDTQYF
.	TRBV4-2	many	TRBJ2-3	TGTGCCAGCAGCAAGAGACACGAGCCAAGCACAGATACGCAGTATTTT	CASSKRHEPSTDTQYF
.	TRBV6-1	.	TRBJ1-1	TGTGCCAGCAGTGAAGGCACTGAAGCTTTCTTT	CASSEGTEAFF
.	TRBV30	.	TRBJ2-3	TGTGCCTGGAGTGATGACTTATGGGACACAGATACGCAGTATTTT	CAWSDDLWDTDTQYF
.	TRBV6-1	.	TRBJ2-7	TGTGCCAGCAGTGGCCTAGACACCTACGAGCAGTACTTC	CASSGLDTYEQYF
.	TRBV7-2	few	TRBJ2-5	TGTGCCAGCAGCTCTAGCCTTGGTTACCAAGAGACCCAGTACTTC	CASSSSLGYQETQYF
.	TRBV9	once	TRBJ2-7	TGTGCCAGCAGCGTAGCGGGACACTCCTACGAGCAGTACTTC	CASSVAGHSYEQYF
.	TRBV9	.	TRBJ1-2	TGTGCCAGCAGCGCGAGAGGGGATGGCTACACCTTC	CASSARGDGYTF
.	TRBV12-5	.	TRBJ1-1	TGTGCTAGTGGTTTAGGTGCAGGCACTGAAGCTTTCTTT	CASGLGAGTEAFF
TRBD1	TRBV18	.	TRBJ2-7	TGTGCCAGCTCCGACAGGGCTACCTACGAGCAGTACTTC	CASSDRATYEQYF
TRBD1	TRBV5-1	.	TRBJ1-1	TGCGCCAGCAGGATACAGGGGACTCTTGAAGCTTTCTTT	CASRIQGTLEAFF
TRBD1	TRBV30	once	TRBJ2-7	TGTGCCTGGAGTGCCGGGACAGGGACCTACGAGCAGTACTTC	CAWSAGTGTYEQYF
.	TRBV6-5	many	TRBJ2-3	TGTGCCAGCGGTGTTCAATTGACGGATACGCAGTATTTT	CASGVQLTDTQYF
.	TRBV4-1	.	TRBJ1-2	TGCGCCAGCAGCCCCGAAGCAGGGAACTATGGCTACACCTTC	CASSPEAGNYGYTF
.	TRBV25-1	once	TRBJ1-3	TGTGCCAGCAGTGACATGGGGGGCTTCTCTGGAAACACCATATATTTT	CASSDMGGFSGNTIYF
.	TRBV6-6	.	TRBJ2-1	TGTGCCAGCAGTTACGGCGGCCATGAAAACAATGAGCAGTTCTTC	CASSYGGHENNEQFF
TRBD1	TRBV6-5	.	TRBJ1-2	TGTGCCAGCAGCCAGGACAGGGACTATGGCTACACCTTC	CASSQDRDYGYTF
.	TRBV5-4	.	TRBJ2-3	TGTGCCAGCAGCTTACGGGTTGGGGGGCCCAGCACAGATACGCAGTATTTT	CASSLRVGGPSTDTQYF
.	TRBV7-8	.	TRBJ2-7	TGTGCCAGCAGCTTAGGCAGCTACGAGCAGTACTTC	CASSLGSYEQYF
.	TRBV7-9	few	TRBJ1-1	TGTGCCAGCAGCTTAGAAGGGAACACTGAAGCTTTCTTT	CASSLEGNTEAFF
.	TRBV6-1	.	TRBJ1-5	TGTGCCAGCAGTGGGTGGAGGTCGGATCAGCCCCAGCATTTT	CASSGWRSDQPQHF
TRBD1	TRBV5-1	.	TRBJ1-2	TGCGCCAGCAGCCAAGAGGGACAGATCTATGGCTACACCTTC	CASSQEGQIYGYTF
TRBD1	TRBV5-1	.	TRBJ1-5	TGCGCCAGCAGCTCGGGACAGCGCAATCAGCCCCAGCATTTT	CASSSGQRNQPQHF
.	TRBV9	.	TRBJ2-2	TGTGCCAGCAGCGCGGAAACCGGGGAGCTGTTTTTT	CASSAETGELFF
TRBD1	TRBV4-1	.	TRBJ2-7	TGCGCCAGCAGCCAAGAATACCTACAGGGGATCCTCTCCTACGAGCAGTACTTC	CASSQEYLQGILSYEQYF
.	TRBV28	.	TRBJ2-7	TGTGCCAGCAGCCGAAGCGAGCAGTACTTC	CASSRSEQYF
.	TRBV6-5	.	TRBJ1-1	TGTGCCAGCAGTTACCGCTTTGGGGAAAGGGGCACTGAAGCTTTCTTT	CASSYRFGERGTEAFF
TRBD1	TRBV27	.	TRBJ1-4	TGTGCCAGCAGCAGAATCCGGACAGGGGGCCACACTAATGAAAAACTGTTTTTT	CASSRIRTGGHTNEKLFF
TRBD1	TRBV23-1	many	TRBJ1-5	TGCGCCAGCAGTCAAAAGGACAGGGGGAATTGTCAGCCCCAGCATTTT	CASSQKDRGNCQPQHF
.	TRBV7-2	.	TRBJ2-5	TGTGCCAGCAGCAAGACAGGTGCCAAAGAGACCCAGTACTTC	CASSKTGAKETQYF
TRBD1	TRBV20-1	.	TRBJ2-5	TGCAGTGCCACAGGGGGACGGGCCCAGTACTTC	CSATGGRAQYF
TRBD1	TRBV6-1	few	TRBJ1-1	TGTGCCAGCAGTGAATCCACAGGGGGAGGAACTGAAGCTTTCTTT	CASSESTGGGTEAFF
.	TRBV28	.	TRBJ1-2	TGTGCCAGCAGTTTTTACGGAGATAGGTATGGCTACACCTTC	CASSFYGDRYGYTF